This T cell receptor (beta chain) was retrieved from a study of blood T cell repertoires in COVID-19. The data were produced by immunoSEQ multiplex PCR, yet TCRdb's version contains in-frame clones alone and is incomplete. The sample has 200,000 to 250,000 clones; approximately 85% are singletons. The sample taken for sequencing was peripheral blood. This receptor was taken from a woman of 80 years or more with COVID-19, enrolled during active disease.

In nucleotides, the CDR3 is TGCGCCAGCAGCTTGGTGACAGACTCCACCGGGGAGCTGTTTTTT. Encoded protein: CASSLVTDSTGELFF. The chain employs TRBV5-1 and TRBJ2-2, with a possible D match to TRBD1 (5 bases). This CDR3 is 15 amino acids long. V lost 0 bases and J 4 bases, leaving 10 bases between the germline ends. CDR1 and CDR2 from the germline V gene are SGHRS and YFSETQ.